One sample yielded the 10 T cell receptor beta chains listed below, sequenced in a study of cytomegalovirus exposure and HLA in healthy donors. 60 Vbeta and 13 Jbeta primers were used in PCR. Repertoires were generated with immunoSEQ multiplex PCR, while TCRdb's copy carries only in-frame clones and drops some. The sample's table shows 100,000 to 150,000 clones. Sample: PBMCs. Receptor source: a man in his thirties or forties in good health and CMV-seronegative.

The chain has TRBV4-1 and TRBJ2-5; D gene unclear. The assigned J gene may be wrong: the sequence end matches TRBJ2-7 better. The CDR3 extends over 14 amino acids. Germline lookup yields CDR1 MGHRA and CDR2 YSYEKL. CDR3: CASSQSPGTYEQYF. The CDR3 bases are TGCGCCAGCAGCCAGTCTCCAGGTACCTACGAGCAGTACTTC.

This chain's CDR3 is CAISVGGSTYEQYF. The CDR3 coding sequence is TGTGCCATCAGTGTTGGGGGGAGCACCTACGAGCAGTACTTC. The chain has TRBV10-3 and TRBJ2-7; perhaps TRBD2 as D (6 bases). This CDR3 has 14 residues. Germline assignment: CDR1 ENHRY and CDR2 SYGVKD. Trimming cost V 4 bases and J 2 bases, with 12 bases left between them.

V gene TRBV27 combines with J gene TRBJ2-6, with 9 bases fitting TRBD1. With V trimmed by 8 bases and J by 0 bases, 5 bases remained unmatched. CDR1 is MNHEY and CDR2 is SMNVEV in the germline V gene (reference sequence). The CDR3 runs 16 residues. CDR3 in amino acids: CASRDRAGSGANVLTF. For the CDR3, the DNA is TGTGCCAGCCGGGACAGGGCCGGCTCTGGGGCCAACGTCCTGACTTTC. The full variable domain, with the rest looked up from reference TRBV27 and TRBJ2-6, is EAQVTQNPRYLITVTGKKLTVTCSQNMNHEYMSWYRQDPGLGLRQIYYSMNVEVTDKGDVPEGYKVSRKEKRNFPLILESPSPNQTSLYFCASRDRAGSGANVLTFGAGSRLTVL.

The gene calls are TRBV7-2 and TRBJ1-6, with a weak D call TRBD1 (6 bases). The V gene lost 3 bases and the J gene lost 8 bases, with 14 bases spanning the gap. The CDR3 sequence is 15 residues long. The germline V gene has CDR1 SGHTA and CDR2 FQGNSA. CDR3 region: CASSFTTGGYSPLHF. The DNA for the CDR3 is TGTGCCAGCAGCTTCACGACAGGCGGCTATTCACCCCTCCACTTT.

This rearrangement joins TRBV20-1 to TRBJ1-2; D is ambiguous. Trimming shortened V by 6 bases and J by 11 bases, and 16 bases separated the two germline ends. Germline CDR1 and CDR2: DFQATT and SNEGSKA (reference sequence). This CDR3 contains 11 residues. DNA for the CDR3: TGCAGTGCACCGTTCGGTAATAAGTACACCTTC. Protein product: CSAPFGNKYTF.

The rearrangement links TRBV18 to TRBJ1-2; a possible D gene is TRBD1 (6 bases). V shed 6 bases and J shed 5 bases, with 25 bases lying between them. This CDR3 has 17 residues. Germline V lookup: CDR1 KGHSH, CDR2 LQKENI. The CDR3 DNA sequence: TGTGCCAGCTCCCCTAGAGAGACAGGAGCCTCCTCTTATGGCTACACCTTC. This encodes CASSPRETGASSYGYTF.

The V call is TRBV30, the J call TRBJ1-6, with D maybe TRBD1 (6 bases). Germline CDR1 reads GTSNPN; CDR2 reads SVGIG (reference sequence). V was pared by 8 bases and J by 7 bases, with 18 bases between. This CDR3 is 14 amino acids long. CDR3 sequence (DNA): TGTGCCCGGGGGGGGGCTCCCAAGAATTCACCCCTCCACTTT. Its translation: CARGGAPKNSPLHF. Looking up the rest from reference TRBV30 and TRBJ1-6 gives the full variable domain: SQTIHQWPATLVQPVGSPLSLECTVEGTSNPNLYWYRQAAGRGLQLLFYSVGIGQISSEVPQNLSASRPQDRQFILSSKKLLLSDSGFYLCARGGAPKNSPLHFGNGTRLTVT.

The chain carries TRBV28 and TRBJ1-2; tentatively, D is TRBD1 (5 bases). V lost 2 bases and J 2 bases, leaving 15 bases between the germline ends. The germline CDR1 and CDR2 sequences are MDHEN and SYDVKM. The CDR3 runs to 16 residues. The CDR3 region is CASSLTGEMTNYGYTF. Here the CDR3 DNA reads TGTGCCAGCAGTTTAACAGGAGAAATGACAAACTATGGCTACACCTTC.

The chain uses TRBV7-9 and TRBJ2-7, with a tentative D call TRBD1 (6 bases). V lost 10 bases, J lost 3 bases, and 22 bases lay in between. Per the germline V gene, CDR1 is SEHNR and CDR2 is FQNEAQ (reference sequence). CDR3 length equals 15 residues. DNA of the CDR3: TGTGCCACCTCAGGTTGGACAGAGAGTCGCTACGAGCAGTACTTC. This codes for CATSGWTESRYEQYF.

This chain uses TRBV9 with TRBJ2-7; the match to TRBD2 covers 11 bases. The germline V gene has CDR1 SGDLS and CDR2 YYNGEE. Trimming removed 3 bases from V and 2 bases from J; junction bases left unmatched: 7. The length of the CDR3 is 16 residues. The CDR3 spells CASSASPGLAAYEQYF. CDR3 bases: TGTGCCAGCAGCGCATCTCCGGGACTAGCGGCCTACGAGCAGTACTTC.